This TCR beta chain was sequenced for a study of blood T cell repertoires in COVID-19. The wider study: Donors in the United States, Italy and Spain gave samples during acute or convalescent COVID-19.

TCRdb's copy holds only in-frame clones and misses some; the assay was immunoSEQ multiplex PCR. The sample yields 400,000 to 450,000 clones, roughly 88% seen once. Germline CDR1 reads SGHRS; CDR2 reads YFSETQ. This CDR3 comprises 16 residues. V dropped 0 bases and J dropped 4 bases, with 16 bases sitting between them. The sequenced material came from PBMCs or T cells enriched from blood (not recorded which). The chain carries TRBV5-1 and TRBJ2-5; maybe TRBD2 (5 bases). The receptor's source is a young man who had recovered from COVID-19. The CDR3 DNA sequence: TGCGCCAGCAGCTTGGGGGTGATAACTCGGGGAGAGACCCAGTACTTC. Encoded protein: CASSLGVITRGETQYF.